Detailed here is one T cell receptor (beta chain). Its antigen has not been determined. The sample holds no much larger clone one base away, and base qualities are not on file. Using the deep immunoSEQ assay, TCR CDR3 regions were amplified from genomic DNA by multiplex PCR. Extracted genomic DNA from each cell subset was spread evenly across all wells of several immunoSEQ 96-well plates, with each plate serving as a replicate. Each replicate PCR for sorted subsets received around 0.2 ug genomic DNA, equal to around 32,000 T cell genomes. Purified libraries were quantified with a Qubit 3.0 fluorometer, sized on a Bioanalyzer 2100, and re-quantified with the KAPA Library Quantification kit. Each immunoSEQ 96-well plate was sequenced on its own single-read 150-cycle Illumina NextSeq 550 flow cell. The original methods were these. Because the immunoSEQ output held only junctional sequences and lacked quality scores, the filtering could not match the filtering applied to full-length reads. Sequences were annotated with PyIR, a Python wrapper for IgBLAST v1.9, and V/J genes and CDR3 were assigned using IMGT germline references. Reads were filtered out if the reads had weak V/J assignments (E-value above 1e-6), no CDR3, stop codons, out-of-frame junctions, or ambiguous translated residues. V3J clonotypes were defined as sequences sharing an identical inferred V gene, J gene, and CDR3 amino acid sequence. Percentage overlap between repertoires was calculated by dividing the number of shared unique clonotypes by the size of the smaller repertoire. Three approaches were used to assess repertoire richness: RTK rarefaction, the Chao1 estimator, and Recon v2.1 estimates of unobserved clonotypes. OLGA was used to compute generation probabilities for all TCRbeta clonotypes that the gDNA method yielded from four donors. Imported from immuneACCESS, the table was reduced by TCRdb to in-frame sequences with V and J called. These copies leave out some clones; in studies compared against another copy, an unresolved V gene accounts for under half, and the cause of the remainder is not known. The V and J calls and clone size are taken from that table; D and trimming were inferred from the DNA. The sample records around 2.5 million clones, 93% of which are singletons. The ten largest clones add up to roughly 0.39% of the sample.

The germline V gene encodes CDR1 SEHNR and CDR2 FQNEAQ (reference sequence). The germline V and J ends show losses of 0 bases and 7 bases respectively, and no gene match explains 6 bases of the junction. The CDR3 measures 14 amino acids from cysteine to phenylalanine. Only CDR3 DNA is held: 42 bases, read in frame from base 1. This entry comes from a study of shared clonotypes between healthy human individuals (dated by TCRdb to the early 2020s). With regard to the full study: The cohort comprised a couple of women and a few men aged 18 to 49 years. To estimate repertoire size and how much clonotypes are shared between individuals, the study performed deep sequencing of blood TCR repertoires from a handful of healthy adults. Per donor, three plates each were used for CD4 naive and CD4 memory, two for CD8 naive, and one for CD8 memory. Different laboratories and diverse techniques were used to prepare libraries and sequence TCR repertoires, to increase sequencing depth and limit assay-specific biases. Leukapheresis yielded between about 0.9 and 9.5 billion PBMCs per donor. Broader findings and caveats from the paper: Naive subsets generally had larger estimated clonotype richness than memory subsets. When a handful of donors were compared, the shared fraction of clonotypes was 5% to 6.5% for naive CD4, about 4% for naive CD8, more than 2% for memory CD4, and roughly 0.43% for memory CD8. Compared with non-shared clonotypes, the clonotypes found in all four sorted-subset donors had higher generation probabilities. Sampling was restricted to blood, and TCR repertoires in tissues likely differ from the TCR repertoires found in blood. The small number of donors limited the genetic and exposure-history diversity represented. Pairwise subsampling led to the expectation that sequencing depth would affect the degree of clonotype sharing among donors. Even with the large sequencing depth, rarefaction of the sorted-subset datasets indicated that sequencing was incomplete.

The donors were healthy, HIV-negative adults who had no recently reported acute infections or vaccinations. Every donor was a Caucasian adult living in Nashville, Tennessee, USA. CD4+ T cells were enriched by magnetic negative selection, after which naive cells were positively selected on CD45RA and the negative fraction was taken as the memory subset. Blood was obtained by leukapheresis, after which PBMCs were separated by Ficoll-Histopaque density gradient centrifugation and cryopreserved in liquid nitrogen vapor phase. Analytical flow cytometry was used to check the purity and quantity of every magnetically sorted T cell population. Genomic DNA was isolated from every sorted fraction and measured by UV absorbance on a Nanodrop 2000c.

The chain joins TRBV7-9 to TRBJ2-7; 7 central nucleotides agree with TRBD1. Sequencing was performed on naive CD4+ T cells from PBMCs. What this sample's cell subset or site label stands for: CD45RA+ positively selected. This TCR was sampled from a man younger than 35 in good health. Some clones in this sample may be carry-over from other donors' samples. The CDR3 protein: CASSLARQGGEQYF. At the DNA level, the sequence is TGTGCCAGCAGCTTAGCGCGACAGGGTGGGGAGCAGTACTTC.